The TCR beta chain under discussion was sequenced for a study of T cell repertoires in cytomegalovirus infection. Background on the study: Used in the study were CMV epitopes, some recently identified and HLA-C-restricted, others well-studied and HLA-B-restricted. The public TCR beta signatures pointed to both CMV infection and matching HLA type.

Study results and caveats: Individuals carrying CMV plus the relevant HLA were identified by cumulative frequency of public TCR beta families. What dominated the ex vivo response were HLA-C-restricted CMV-specific TCR beta clonotypes.

This clonotype was counted many times. Its target is not known. TCRdb re-derived calls from the reads in MiXCR, one entry per CDR3 protein. The sample has 100,000 or so distinct CDR3 sequences, 35% to 50% seen once. The CDR3 runs 14 residues. Deletions cut 5 bases from V and 4 bases from J, with 15 bases between. Germline V lookup: CDR1 SGHVS, CDR2 FQNEAQ. The material was CD8+ T cells from cultured PBMCs, obtained from culture after CMV antigen stimulation. This rearrangement joins TRBV7-8 to TRBJ2-7, with D perhaps assigned TRBD1 or TRBD2 (6 bases each). This TCR was recovered from a human donor in good health (CMV status not recorded). Some clones in this sample may be carry-over from other donors' samples. The CDR3 DNA follows: TGTGCCAGCAGCCCCCCGGGGGCTTCGTACGAGCAGTACTTC. This codes for CASSPPGASYEQYF.